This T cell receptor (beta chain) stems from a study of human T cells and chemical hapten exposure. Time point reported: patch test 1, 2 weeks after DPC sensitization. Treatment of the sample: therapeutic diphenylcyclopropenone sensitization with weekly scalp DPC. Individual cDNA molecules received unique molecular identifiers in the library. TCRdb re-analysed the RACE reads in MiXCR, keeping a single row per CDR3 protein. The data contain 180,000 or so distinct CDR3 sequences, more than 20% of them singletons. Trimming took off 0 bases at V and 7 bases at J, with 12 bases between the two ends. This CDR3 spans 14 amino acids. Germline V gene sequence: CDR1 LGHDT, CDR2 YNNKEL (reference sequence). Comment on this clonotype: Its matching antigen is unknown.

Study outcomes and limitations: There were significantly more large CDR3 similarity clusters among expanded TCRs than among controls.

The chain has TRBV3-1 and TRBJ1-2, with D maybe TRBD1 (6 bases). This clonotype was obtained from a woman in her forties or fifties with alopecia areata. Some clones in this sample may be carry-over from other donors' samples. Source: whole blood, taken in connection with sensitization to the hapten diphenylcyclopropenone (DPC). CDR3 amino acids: CASSQDYRDGGYTF. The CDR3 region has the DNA TGTGCCAGCAGCCAAGATTACAGGGACGGTGGCTACACCTTC.